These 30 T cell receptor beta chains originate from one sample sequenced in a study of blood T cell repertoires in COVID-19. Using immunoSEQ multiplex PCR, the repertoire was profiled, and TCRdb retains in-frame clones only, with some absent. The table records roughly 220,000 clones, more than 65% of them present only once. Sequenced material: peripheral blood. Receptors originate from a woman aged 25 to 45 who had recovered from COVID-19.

The CDR3 here is CASNELAGAYNEQFF. The CDR3 DNA sequence: TGTGCCAGCAACGAACTAGCGGGAGCTTACAATGAGCAGTTCTTC. The chain employs TRBV27 and TRBJ2-1, with 11 nucleotides matching TRBD2. Germline lookup yields CDR1 MNHEY and CDR2 SMNVEV (reference sequence). CDR3 length: 15 amino acids. The V gene end was trimmed by 7 bases and the J gene end by 4 bases; junction bases not matched to a gene: 6.

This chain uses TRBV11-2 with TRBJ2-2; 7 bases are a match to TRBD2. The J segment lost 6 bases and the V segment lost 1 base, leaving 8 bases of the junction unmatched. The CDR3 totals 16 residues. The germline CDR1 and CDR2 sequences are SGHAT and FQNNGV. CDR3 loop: CASSLGSSGRAGELFF. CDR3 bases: TGTGCCAGCAGCTTAGGCTCTAGCGGACGGGCCGGGGAGCTGTTTTTT.

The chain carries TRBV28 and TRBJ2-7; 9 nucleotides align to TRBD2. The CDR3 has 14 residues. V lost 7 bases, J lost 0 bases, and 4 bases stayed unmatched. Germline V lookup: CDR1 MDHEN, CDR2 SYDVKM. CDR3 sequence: CASTASGNSYEQYF. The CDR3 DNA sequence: TGTGCCAGCACGGCTAGCGGGAACTCCTACGAGCAGTACTTC.

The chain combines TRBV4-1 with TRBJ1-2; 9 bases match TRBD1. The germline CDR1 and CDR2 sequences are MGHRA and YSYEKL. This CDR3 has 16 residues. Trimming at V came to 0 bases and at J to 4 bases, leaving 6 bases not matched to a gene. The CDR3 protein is CASSQDPGQGRYGYTF. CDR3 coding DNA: TGCGCCAGCAGCCAAGATCCGGGACAGGGTCGCTATGGCTACACCTTC.

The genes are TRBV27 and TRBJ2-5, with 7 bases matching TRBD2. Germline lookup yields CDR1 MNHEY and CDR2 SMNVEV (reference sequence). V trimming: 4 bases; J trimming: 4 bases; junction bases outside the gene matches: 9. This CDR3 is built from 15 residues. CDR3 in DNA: TGTGCCAGCAGTTCCTTAGCGGGTAACCCAGAGACCCAGTACTTC. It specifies CASSSLAGNPETQYF.

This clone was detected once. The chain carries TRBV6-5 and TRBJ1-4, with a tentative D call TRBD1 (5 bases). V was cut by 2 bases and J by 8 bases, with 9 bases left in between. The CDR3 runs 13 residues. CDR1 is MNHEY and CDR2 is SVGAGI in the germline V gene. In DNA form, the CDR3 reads TGTGCCAGCAGTTACGGAGGGGAGGAAAAACTGTTTTTT. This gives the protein CASSYGGEEKLFF.

CDR3 sequence reads: CASSTLRGGRGNEQFF. The DNA for the CDR3 is TGTGCCAGCAGTACCTTACGAGGCGGGAGGGGCAATGAGCAGTTCTTC. The V gene is TRBV11-2, the J gene TRBJ2-1, with 9 bases fitting TRBD2. Unmatched junction bases numbered 12, after V lost 6 bases and J lost 6 bases. CDR3 length equals 16 residues. Germline V gene data show CDR1 as SGHAT and CDR2 as FQNNGV.

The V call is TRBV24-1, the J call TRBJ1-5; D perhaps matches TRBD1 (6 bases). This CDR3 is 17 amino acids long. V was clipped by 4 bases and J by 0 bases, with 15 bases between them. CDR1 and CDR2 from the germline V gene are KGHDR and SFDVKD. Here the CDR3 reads CATSDPRTDHSNQPQHF. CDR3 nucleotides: TGTGCCACCAGTGACCCAAGGACAGACCATAGCAATCAGCCCCAGCATTTT.

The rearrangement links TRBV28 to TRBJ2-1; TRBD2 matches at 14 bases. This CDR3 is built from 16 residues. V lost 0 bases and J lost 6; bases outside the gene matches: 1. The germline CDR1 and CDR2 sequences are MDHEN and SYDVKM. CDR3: CASSLWGTSGSNEQFF. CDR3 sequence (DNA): TGTGCCAGCAGTTTATGGGGGACTAGCGGGAGCAATGAGCAGTTCTTC.

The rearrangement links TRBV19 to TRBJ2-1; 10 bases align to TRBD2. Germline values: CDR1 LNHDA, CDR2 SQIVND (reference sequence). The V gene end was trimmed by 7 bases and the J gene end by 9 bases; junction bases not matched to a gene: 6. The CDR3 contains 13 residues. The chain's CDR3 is CASTSGSFGEQFF. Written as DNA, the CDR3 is TGTGCCAGTACTAGCGGGAGCTTCGGTGAGCAGTTCTTC.

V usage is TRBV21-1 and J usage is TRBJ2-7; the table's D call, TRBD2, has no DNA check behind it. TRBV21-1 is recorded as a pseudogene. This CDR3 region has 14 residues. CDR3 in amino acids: CATNPGTFFYEQYF. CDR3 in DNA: TGTGCCACCAATCCAGGGACTTTTTTCTACGAGCAGTACTTC.

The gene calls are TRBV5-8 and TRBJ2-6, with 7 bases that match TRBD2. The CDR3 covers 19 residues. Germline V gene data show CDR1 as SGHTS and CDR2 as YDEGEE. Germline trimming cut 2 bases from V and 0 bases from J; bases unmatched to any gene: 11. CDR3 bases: TGTGCCAGCAGCTTCGTTTCCCTTGGGGGGGTCTCTGGGGCCAACGTCCTGACTTTC. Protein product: CASSFVSLGGVSGANVLTF.

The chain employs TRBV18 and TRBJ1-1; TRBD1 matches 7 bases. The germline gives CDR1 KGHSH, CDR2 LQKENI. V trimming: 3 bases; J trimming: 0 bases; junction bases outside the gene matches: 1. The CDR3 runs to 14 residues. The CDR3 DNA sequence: TGTGCCAGCTCACCTGGACAGGTGAACACTGAAGCTTTCTTT. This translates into CASSPGQVNTEAFF.

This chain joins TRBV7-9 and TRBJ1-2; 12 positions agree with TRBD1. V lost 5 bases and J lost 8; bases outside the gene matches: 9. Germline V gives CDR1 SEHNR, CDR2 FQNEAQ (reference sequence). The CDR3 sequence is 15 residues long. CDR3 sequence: CASSVTGTGGIGYTF. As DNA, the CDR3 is TGTGCCAGCAGCGTTACCGGGACAGGGGGCATAGGCTACACCTTC.

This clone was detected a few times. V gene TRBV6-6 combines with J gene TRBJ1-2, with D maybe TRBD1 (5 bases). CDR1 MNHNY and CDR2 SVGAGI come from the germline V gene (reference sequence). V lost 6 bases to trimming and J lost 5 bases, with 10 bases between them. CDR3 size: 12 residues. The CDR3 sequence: CASSTDSYGYTF. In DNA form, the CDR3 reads TGTGCCAGCAGCACTGACAGTTATGGCTACACCTTC.

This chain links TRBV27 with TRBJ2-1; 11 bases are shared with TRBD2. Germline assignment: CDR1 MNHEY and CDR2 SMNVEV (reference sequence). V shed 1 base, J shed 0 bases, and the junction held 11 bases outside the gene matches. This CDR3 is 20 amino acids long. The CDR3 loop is CASSLLGLAGIPLSYNEQFF. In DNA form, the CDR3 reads TGTGCCAGCAGTTTATTAGGACTAGCGGGTATCCCCCTCTCCTACAATGAGCAGTTCTTC.

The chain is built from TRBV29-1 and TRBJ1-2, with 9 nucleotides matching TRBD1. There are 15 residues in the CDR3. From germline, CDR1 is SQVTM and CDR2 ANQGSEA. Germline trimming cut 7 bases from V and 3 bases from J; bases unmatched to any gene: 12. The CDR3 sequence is CSAPGQGEVDYGYTF. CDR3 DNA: TGCAGCGCTCCGGGACAGGGAGAGGTGGACTATGGCTACACCTTC. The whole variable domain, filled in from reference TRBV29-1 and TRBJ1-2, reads SAVISQKPSRDICQRGTSLTIQCQVDSQVTMMFWYRQQPGQSLTLIATANQGSEATYESGFVIDKFPISRPNLTFSTLTVSNMSPEDSSIYLCSAPGQGEVDYGYTFGSGTRLTVV.

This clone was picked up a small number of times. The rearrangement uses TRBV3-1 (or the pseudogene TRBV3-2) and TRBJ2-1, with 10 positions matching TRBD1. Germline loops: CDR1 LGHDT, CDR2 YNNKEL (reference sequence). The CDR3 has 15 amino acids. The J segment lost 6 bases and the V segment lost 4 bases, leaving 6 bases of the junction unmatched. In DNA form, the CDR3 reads TGTGCCAGCAGCCCCGGGACAGGGGTGGTCAATGAGCAGTTCTTC. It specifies CASSPGTGVVNEQFF.

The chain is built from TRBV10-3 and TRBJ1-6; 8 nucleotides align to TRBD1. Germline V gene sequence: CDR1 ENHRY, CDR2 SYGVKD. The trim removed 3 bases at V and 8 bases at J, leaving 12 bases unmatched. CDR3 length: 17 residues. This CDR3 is CAISEGSGRGHDSPLHF. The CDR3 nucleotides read TGTGCCATCAGTGAAGGTAGTGGCAGGGGGCACGATTCACCCCTCCACTTT.

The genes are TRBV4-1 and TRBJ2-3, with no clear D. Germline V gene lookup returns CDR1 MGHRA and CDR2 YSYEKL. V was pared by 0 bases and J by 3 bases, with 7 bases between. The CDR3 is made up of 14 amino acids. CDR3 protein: CASSQETYTDTQYF. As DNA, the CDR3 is TGCGCCAGCAGCCAAGAAACATATACAGATACGCAGTATTTT.

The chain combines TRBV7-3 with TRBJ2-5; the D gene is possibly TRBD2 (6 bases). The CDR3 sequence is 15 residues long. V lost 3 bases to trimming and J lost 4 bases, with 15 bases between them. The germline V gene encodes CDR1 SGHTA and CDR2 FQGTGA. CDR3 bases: TGTGCCAGCAGCTTCTCCCCGGGAGTTCGAGAGACCCAGTACTTC. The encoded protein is CASSFSPGVRETQYF. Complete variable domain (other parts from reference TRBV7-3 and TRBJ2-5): GAGVSQTPSNKVTEKGKYVELRCDPISGHTALYWYRQSLGQGPEFLIYFQGTGAADDSGLPNDRFFAVRPEGSVSTLKIQRTERGDSAVYLCASSFSPGVRETQYFGPGTRLLVL.

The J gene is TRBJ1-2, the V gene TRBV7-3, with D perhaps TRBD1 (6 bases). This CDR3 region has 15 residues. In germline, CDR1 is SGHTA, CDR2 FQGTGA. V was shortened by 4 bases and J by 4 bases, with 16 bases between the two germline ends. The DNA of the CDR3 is TGTGCCAGCAGCTCACCGCGGACAGCCCTCTATGGCTACACCTTC. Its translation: CASSSPRTALYGYTF.

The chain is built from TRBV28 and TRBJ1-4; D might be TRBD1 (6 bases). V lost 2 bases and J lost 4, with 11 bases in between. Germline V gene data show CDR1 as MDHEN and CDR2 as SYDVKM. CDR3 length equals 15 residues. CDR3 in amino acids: CASSLLGQINEKLFF. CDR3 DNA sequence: TGTGCCAGCAGTTTACTAGGACAGATTAATGAAAAACTGTTTTTT.

This chain's CDR3 is CASSHLGQSNYGYTF. The DNA of the CDR3 is TGTGCCAGCAGCCATCTTGGACAGTCTAACTATGGCTACACCTTC. V usage is TRBV3-1 (or the pseudogene TRBV3-2) and J usage is TRBJ1-2; D perhaps matches TRBD1 (6 bases). In germline, CDR1 is LGHDT, CDR2 YNNKEL (reference sequence). V lost 3 bases and J 0 bases, leaving 11 bases between the germline ends. CDR3 length: 15 amino acids.

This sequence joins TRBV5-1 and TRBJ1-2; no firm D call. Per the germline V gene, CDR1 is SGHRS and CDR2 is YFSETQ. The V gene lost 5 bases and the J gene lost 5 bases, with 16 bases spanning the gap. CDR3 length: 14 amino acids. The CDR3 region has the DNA TGCGCCAGCAGGAAGGACCCATCGGGGTATGGCTACACCTTC. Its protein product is CASRKDPSGYGYTF. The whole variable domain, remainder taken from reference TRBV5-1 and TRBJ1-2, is KAGVTQTPRYLIKTRGQQVTLSCSPISGHRSVSWYQQTPGQGLQFLFEYFSETQRNKGNFPGRFSGRQFSNSRSEMNVSTLELGDSALYLCASRKDPSGYGYTFGSGTRLTVV.

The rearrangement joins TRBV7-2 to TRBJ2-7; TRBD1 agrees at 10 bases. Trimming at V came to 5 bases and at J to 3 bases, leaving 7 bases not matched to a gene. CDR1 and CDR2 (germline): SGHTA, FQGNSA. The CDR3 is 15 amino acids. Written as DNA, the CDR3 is TGTGCCAGCAGCAACTGGACAGGGGGGGACTACGAGCAGTACTTC. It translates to CASSNWTGGDYEQYF.

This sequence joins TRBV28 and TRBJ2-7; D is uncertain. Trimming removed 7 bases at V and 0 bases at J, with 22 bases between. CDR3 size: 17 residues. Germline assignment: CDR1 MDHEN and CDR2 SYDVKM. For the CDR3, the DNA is TGTGCCAGCAATGGGTTCTTGCAGCGACCGAGCTCCTACGAGCAGTACTTC. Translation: CASNGFLQRPSSYEQYF.

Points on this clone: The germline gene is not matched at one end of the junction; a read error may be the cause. The CDR3: CASSATGELNEKLFF. The CDR3 nucleotides are TGTGCTAGCAGCGCCACGGGAGAACTTAATGAAAAACTGTTTTTT. The chain carries TRBV7-7 and TRBJ1-4; no clear D gene. The CDR3 is made up of 15 amino acids. CDR1 is SSHAT, CDR2 FNYEAQ, per germline (reference sequence).

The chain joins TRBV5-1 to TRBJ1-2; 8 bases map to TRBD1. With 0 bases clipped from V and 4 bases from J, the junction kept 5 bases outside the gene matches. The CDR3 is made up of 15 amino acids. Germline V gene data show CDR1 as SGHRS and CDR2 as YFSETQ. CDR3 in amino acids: CASSLGAGGVYGYTF. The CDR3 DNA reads TGCGCCAGCAGCTTGGGGGCAGGGGGCGTCTATGGCTACACCTTC.

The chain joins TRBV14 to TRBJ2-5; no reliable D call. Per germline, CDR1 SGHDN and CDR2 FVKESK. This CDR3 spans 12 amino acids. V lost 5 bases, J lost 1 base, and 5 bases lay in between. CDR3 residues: CASSEIQETQYF. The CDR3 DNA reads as TGTGCCAGCAGCGAGATCCAAGAGACCCAGTACTTC.